The following is a T cell receptor (beta chain) sequence with its context. Additional DNA sequences in this sample encode the identical CDR3. V was shortened by 6 bases and J by 4 bases, with 16 bases between the two germline ends. This CDR3 region has 15 residues. The V gene's germline CDR1 is MNHNY and CDR2 SVGAGI (reference sequence). The repertoire was sequenced with immunoSEQ multiplex PCR; TCRdb's copy has only in-frame clones and lacks some. The table lists about 460,000 clones, 77% of them singletons. The data were taken from a study of shared clonotypes between healthy human individuals. This chain links TRBV6-6 with TRBJ1-5; maybe TRBD1 (6 bases). The clonotype comes from a woman between 40 and 50 years old in good health. Some clones in this sample may be carry-over from other donors' samples. The sequenced material came from PBMCs. Written as DNA, the CDR3 is TGTGCCAGCAGCCTTACAGGGACGGGAAATCAGCCCCAGCATTTT. Its protein product is CASSLTGTGNQPQHF.